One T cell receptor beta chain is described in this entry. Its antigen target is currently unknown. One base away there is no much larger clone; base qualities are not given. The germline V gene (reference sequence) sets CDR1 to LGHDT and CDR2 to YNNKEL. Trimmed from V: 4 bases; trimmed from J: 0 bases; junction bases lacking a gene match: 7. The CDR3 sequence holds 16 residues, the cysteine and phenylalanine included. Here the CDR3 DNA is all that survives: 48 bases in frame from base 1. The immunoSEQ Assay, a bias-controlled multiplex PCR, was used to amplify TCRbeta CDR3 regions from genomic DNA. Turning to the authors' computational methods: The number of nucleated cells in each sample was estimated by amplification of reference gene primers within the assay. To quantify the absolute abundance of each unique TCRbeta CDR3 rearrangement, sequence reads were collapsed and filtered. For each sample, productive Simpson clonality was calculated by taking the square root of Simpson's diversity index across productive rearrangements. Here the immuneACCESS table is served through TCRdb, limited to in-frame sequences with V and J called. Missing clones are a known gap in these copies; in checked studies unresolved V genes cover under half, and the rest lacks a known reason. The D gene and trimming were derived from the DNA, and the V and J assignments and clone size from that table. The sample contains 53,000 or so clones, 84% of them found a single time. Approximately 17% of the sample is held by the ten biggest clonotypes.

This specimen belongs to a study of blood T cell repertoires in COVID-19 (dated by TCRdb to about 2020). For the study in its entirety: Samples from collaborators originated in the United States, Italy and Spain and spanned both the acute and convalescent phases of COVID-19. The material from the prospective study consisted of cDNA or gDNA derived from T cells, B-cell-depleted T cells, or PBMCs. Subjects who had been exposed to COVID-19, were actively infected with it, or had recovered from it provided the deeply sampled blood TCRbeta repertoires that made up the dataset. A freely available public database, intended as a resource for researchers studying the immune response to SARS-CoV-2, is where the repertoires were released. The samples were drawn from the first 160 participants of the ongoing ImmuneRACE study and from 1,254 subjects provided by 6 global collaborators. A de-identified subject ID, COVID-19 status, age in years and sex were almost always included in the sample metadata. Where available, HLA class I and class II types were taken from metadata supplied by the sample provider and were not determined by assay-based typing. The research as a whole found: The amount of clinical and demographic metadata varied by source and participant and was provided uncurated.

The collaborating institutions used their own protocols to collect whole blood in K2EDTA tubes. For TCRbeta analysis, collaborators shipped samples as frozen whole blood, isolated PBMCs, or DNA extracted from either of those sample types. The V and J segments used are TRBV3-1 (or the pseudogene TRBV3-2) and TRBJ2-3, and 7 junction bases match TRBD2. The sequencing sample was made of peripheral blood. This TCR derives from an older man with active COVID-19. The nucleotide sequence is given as TGTGCCAGCAGCCCCTTAGCGGGTCCTAGCACAGATACGCAGTATTTT. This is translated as CASSPLAGPSTDTQYF.